A single sample is the source of the 19 T cell receptor beta chains below, sequenced in a study of beta chain features in type 1 diabetes. Every bit of the isolated RNA underwent reverse transcription, so sequencing read expressed TCRB transcripts. Method: immunoSEQ multiplex PCR; TCRdb's copy keeps in-frame clones and lacks some. The sample shows about 60,000 clones, approximately 59% of them seen only once. Sequencing used Tregs from blood. The source of these receptors is a woman under 30 in good health.

This clone was counted a few times. This sequence joins TRBV5-1 and TRBJ1-4; D is unclear. This CDR3 region has 15 residues. V was cut by 4 bases and J by 0 bases, with 10 bases left in between. Germline-derived CDR1 and CDR2 are SGHRS and YFSETQ. The CDR3 loop is CASSPEGATNEKLFF. The CDR3 DNA reads as TGCGCCAGCAGCCCGGAGGGTGCAACTAATGAAAAACTGTTTTTT.

The V and J genes are TRBV5-1 and TRBJ1-5, with D maybe TRBD1 (5 bases). This CDR3 comprises 15 residues. Germline CDR1 is SGHRS and CDR2 is YFSETQ. Trimming removed 3 bases at V and 6 bases at J, with 16 bases between. In nucleotides, the CDR3 is TGCGCCAGCAGCTACGCCTCTGGGGGAGGTCAGCCCCAGCATTTT. It codes for CASSYASGGGQPQHF. Full variable domain (rest looked up from reference TRBV5-1 and TRBJ1-5): KAGVTQTPRYLIKTRGQQVTLSCSPISGHRSVSWYQQTPGQGLQFLFEYFSETQRNKGNFPGRFSGRQFSNSRSEMNVSTLELGDSALYLCASSYASGGGQPQHFGDGTRLSIL.

V and J are TRBV19 and TRBJ2-5; 9 bases are shared with TRBD2. The J call is doubtful: the DNA matches TRBJ2-7 better. There are 15 residues in the CDR3. Germline V gene sequence: CDR1 LNHDA, CDR2 SQIVND (reference sequence). CDR3 protein: CASSPSGLAIYEQYF. DNA of the CDR3: TGTGCCAGTAGCCCGTCTGGACTAGCGATATACGAGCAGTACTTC.

The DNA for the CDR3 is TGTGCCAGCAGCTTCGCAGGCTGGTACGAGCAGTACTTC. Protein product: CASSFAGWYEQYF. V gene TRBV7-2 combines with J gene TRBJ2-7; D unresolved. Trimming stripped 3 bases from V and 4 bases from J, with 10 bases between. Germline V gene data show CDR1 as SGHTA and CDR2 as FQGNSA. CDR3 length equals 13 residues. The full variable domain, its missing parts supplied by reference TRBV7-2 and TRBJ2-7, is GAGVSQSPSNKVTEKGKDVELRCDPISGHTALYWYRQSLGQGLEFLIYFQGNSAPDKSGLPSDRFSAERTGGSVSTLTIQRTQQEDSAVYLCASSFAGWYEQYFGPGTRLTVT.

The chain is built from TRBV7-2 and TRBJ2-1; 7 bases align to TRBD1. CDR3 size: 13 residues. The ends lost 6 bases at V and 7 bases at J; junction bases unmatched: 6. Germline loops: CDR1 SGHTA, CDR2 FQGNSA. CDR3 coding DNA: TGTGCCAGCAGGAAGACAGGGTCTAATGAGCAGTTCTTC. Its translation: CASRKTGSNEQFF.

V and J are TRBV19 and TRBJ2-4, with 11 bases matching TRBD1. Germline V gene sequence: CDR1 LNHDA, CDR2 SQIVND (reference sequence). CDR3 length: 16 residues. Trimming cost V 8 bases and J 1 base; bases outside gene matches: 7. The CDR3 spells CASSGQGAGAKNIQYF. DNA for the CDR3: TGTGCCAGTTCTGGACAGGGGGCGGGGGCCAAAAACATTCAGTACTTC.

The chain is built from TRBV6-1 and TRBJ2-1, with TRBD2 matching over 8 bases. The J segment lost 10 bases and the V segment lost 7 bases, leaving 9 bases of the junction unmatched. The CDR3 runs to 13 residues. From germline, CDR1 is MNHNS and CDR2 SASEGT. The chain's CDR3 is CASNAGLGREQFF. Here the CDR3 DNA reads TGTGCCAGCAACGCGGGACTAGGAAGAGAGCAGTTCTTC.

The chain has TRBV5-1 and TRBJ2-5; D is undetermined. Germline V gives CDR1 SGHRS, CDR2 YFSETQ. Trimming took 0 bases from V and 5 from J, leaving 11 bases between them. The CDR3 is 14 residues long. The CDR3 protein is CASSLVVERETQYF. The CDR3 DNA sequence: TGCGCCAGCAGCTTGGTGGTGGAGAGGGAGACCCAGTACTTC.

The chain joins TRBV27 to TRBJ1-1, with a weak D call TRBD1 (6 bases). Germline lookup yields CDR1 MNHEY and CDR2 SMNVEV (reference sequence). Trimming shortened V by 5 bases and J by 1 base, and 11 bases separated the two germline ends. The CDR3 is made up of 14 amino acids. The CDR3 sequence: CASSQGDKNTEAFF. CDR3 coding DNA: TGTGCCAGCAGTCAAGGGGACAAGAACACTGAAGCTTTCTTT.

This chain links TRBV9 with TRBJ2-1, with 11 bases that match TRBD2. Germline loops: CDR1 SGDLS, CDR2 YYNGEE. This CDR3 contains 15 residues. Trimming cost V 4 bases and J 3 bases; bases outside gene matches: 3. The CDR3 sequence is CASSLTSGDYNEQFF. The CDR3 bases are TGTGCCAGCAGCTTGACTAGCGGGGACTACAATGAGCAGTTCTTC.

This clone came up a few times. The rearrangement joins TRBV5-1 to TRBJ1-1; 7 bases are a match to TRBD1. The V gene end was trimmed by 7 bases and the J gene end by 0 bases; junction bases not matched to a gene: 6. The germline V gene encodes CDR1 SGHRS and CDR2 YFSETQ. The CDR3 covers 14 residues. CDR3 protein: CASRTGTVNTEAFF. In DNA, the CDR3 is TGCGCCAGCCGAACCGGGACAGTGAACACTGAAGCTTTCTTT. The full variable domain, completed using reference TRBV5-1 and TRBJ1-1, is KAGVTQTPRYLIKTRGQQVTLSCSPISGHRSVSWYQQTPGQGLQFLFEYFSETQRNKGNFPGRFSGRQFSNSRSEMNVSTLELGDSALYLCASRTGTVNTEAFFGQGTRLTVV.

This rearrangement joins TRBV7-9 to TRBJ2-3; 14 nucleotides line up with TRBD2. This CDR3 contains 16 residues. The germline CDR1 and CDR2 sequences are SEHNR and FQNEAQ (reference sequence). Trimming took 5 bases from V and 5 from J; bases not matched to a gene: 6. CDR3 nucleotides: TGTGCCAGCAGCCCGGGACTAGCGGGAGCGGTAGATACGCAGTATTTT. Translation gives CASSPGLAGAVDTQYF. The entire variable domain, with the rest obtained from reference TRBV7-9 and TRBJ2-3, is as follows: DTGVSQNPRHKITKRGQNVTFRCDPISEHNRLYWYRQTLGQGPEFLTYFQNEAQLEKSRLLSDRFSAERPKGSFSTLEIQRTEQGDSAMYLCASSPGLAGAVDTQYFGPGTRLTVL.

This chain joins TRBV27 and TRBJ1-2; 7 nucleotides agree with TRBD1. Germline CDR1 is MNHEY and CDR2 is SMNVEV (reference sequence). V gave up 6 bases and J gave up 4 bases; unmatched junction bases: 11. The CDR3 loop spans 15 amino acids. CDR3 coding DNA: TGTGCCAGCAGCCTTACAGGGGCCCGTGGCTATGGCTACACCTTC. Protein product: CASSLTGARGYGYTF.

Only a few counts were recorded for this clone. V and J are TRBV6-1 and TRBJ2-3; D remains ambiguous. The V end was cut by 3 bases, the J end by 5 bases, with 6 bases between. Germline V gives CDR1 MNHNS, CDR2 SASEGT. This CDR3 has 12 amino acids. The CDR3 is CASSERVDTQYF. The CDR3 DNA sequence: TGTGCCAGCAGTGAGCGCGTAGATACGCAGTATTTT.

This chain uses TRBV7-9 with TRBJ2-5, with D possibly TRBD1 on 6 matching bases. Germline V lookup: CDR1 SEHNR, CDR2 FQNEAQ (reference sequence). The CDR3 covers 14 residues. V shed 8 bases and J shed 4 bases, with 17 bases lying between them. CDR3 coding DNA: TGTGCCAGCGCGATGTCCAGGGGCCGAGAGACCCAGTACTTC. This translates into CASAMSRGRETQYF.

The chain has TRBV12-5 and TRBJ2-2; weak D call: TRBD1 (7 bases). The CDR3 runs 16 residues. Trimming took 7 bases from V and 8 from J, leaving 23 bases between them. CDR1 LGHNT and CDR2 FRNRAP come from the germline V gene. The CDR3 DNA reads as TGTGCTAGTGCTCTCGGGGCGGGACAGTTATCAGGGGAGCTGTTTTTT. It is translated as CASALGAGQLSGELFF.

This clone was detected only a few times. The gene calls are TRBV5-1 and TRBJ2-2, with 8 bases fitting TRBD1. The CDR3 has 16 residues. The germline CDR1 and CDR2 sequences are SGHRS and YFSETQ. V trimming: 3 bases; J trimming: 1 base; junction bases outside the gene matches: 5. CDR3 nucleotide sequence: TGCGCCAGCAGCTCCCTCGGGACAGGGAACACCGGGGAGCTGTTTTTT. This codes for CASSSLGTGNTGELFF.

This CDR3 is CASTSTSRVYNEQFF. Written as DNA, the CDR3 is TGTGCCAGCACTAGTACTAGCAGAGTCTACAATGAGCAGTTCTTC. The chain joins TRBV7-2 to TRBJ2-1; TRBD2 might be the D (6 bases). V was shortened by 7 bases and J by 3 bases, with 16 bases between the two germline ends. This CDR3 has 15 residues. Germline values: CDR1 SGHTA, CDR2 FQGNSA.

The genes are TRBV2 and TRBJ2-3; 8 bases are a match to TRBD2. The length of the CDR3 is 16 residues. J lost 2 bases, V lost 1 base, and 5 bases had no gene match. Germline-derived CDR1 and CDR2 are SNHLY and FYNNEI. Here the CDR3 DNA reads TGTGCCAGCAGTGAAGGTGGGCGGGGGGCCACAGATACGCAGTATTTT. Its translation: CASSEGGRGATDTQYF. Combining the CDR3 with reference TRBV2 and TRBJ2-3 gives the whole variable domain EPEVTQTPSHQVTQMGQEVILRCVPISNHLYFYWYRQILGQKVEFLVSFYNNEISEKSEIFDDQFSVERPDGSNFTLKIRSTKLEDSAMYFCASSEGGRGATDTQYFGPGTRLTVL.